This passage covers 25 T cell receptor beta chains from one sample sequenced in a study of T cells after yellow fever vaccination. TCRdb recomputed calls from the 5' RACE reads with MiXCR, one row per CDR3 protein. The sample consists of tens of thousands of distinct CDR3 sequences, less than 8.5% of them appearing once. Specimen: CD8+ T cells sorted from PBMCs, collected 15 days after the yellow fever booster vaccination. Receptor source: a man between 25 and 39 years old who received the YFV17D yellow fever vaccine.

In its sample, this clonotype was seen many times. CDR3 protein: CASSSLAGGPVGETQYF. As DNA, the CDR3 is TGTGCCAGCAGCTCTCTAGCGGGAGGGCCGGTGGGAGAGACCCAGTACTTC. The chain joins TRBV7-2 to TRBJ2-5; the match to TRBD2 covers 12 bases. This CDR3 comprises 17 residues. The junction had 10 bases not matched to a gene; V was cut back by 4 bases and J by 4 bases. Per germline, CDR1 SGHTA and CDR2 FQGNSA.

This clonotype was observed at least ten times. The CDR3 loop is CASTNLETGGYEQYF. The CDR3 region has the DNA TGTGCCAGCACCAATTTAGAGACAGGGGGTTACGAGCAGTACTTC. The rearrangement links TRBV27 to TRBJ2-7, with 9 bases identical to TRBD1. Germline loops: CDR1 MNHEY, CDR2 SMNVEV (reference sequence). The V and J ends lost 7 bases and 4 bases, in that order; junction bases with no gene match: 11. The CDR3 is 15 residues long.

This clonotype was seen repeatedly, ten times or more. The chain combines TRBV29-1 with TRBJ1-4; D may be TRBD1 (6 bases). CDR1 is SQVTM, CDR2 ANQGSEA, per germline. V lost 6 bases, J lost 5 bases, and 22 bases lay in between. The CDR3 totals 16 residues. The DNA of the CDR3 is TGCAGCGTCGTAGGGACCTCCGGGGGCATCAATGAAAAACTGTTTTTT. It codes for CSVVGTSGGINEKLFF.

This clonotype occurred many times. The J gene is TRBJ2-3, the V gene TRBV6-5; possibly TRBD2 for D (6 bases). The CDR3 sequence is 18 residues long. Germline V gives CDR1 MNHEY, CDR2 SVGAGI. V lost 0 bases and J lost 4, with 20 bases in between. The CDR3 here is CASSYSWWGVQVSDTQYF. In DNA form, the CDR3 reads TGTGCCAGCAGTTACTCGTGGTGGGGGGTTCAGGTGTCAGATACGCAGTATTTT.

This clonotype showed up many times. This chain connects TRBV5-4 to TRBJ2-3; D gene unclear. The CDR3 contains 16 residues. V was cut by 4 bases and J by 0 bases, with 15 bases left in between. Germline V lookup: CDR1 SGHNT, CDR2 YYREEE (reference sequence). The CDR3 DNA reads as TGTGCCAGCAGCCTCCTGACTCAACTAAGCACAGATACGCAGTATTTT. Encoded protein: CASSLLTQLSTDTQYF.

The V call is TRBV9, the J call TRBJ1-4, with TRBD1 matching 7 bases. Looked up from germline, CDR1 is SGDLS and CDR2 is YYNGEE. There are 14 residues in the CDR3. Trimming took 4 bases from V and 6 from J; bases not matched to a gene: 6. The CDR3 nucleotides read TGTGCCAGCAGCCCCCAGACAGGGTATGAAAAACTGTTTTTT. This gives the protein CASSPQTGYEKLFF.

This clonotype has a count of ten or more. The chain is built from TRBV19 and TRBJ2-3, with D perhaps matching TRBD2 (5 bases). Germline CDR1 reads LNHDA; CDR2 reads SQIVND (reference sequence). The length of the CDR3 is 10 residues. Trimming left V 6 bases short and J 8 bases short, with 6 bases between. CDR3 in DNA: TGTGCCAGTAGCCGGGGTACGCAGTATTTT. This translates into CASSRGTQYF.

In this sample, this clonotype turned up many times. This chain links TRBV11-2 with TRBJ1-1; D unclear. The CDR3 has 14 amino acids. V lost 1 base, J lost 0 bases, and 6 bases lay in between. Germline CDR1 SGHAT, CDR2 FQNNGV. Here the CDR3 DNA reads TGTGCCAGCAGCTTAGGTCGGTTGAACACTGAAGCTTTCTTT. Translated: CASSLGRLNTEAFF. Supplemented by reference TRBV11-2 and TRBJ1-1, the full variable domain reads EAGVAQSPRYKIIEKRQSVAFWCNPISGHATLYWYQQILGQGPKLLIQFQNNGVVDDSQLPKDRFSAERLKGVDSTLKIQPAKLEDSAVYLCASSLGRLNTEAFFGQGTRLTVV.

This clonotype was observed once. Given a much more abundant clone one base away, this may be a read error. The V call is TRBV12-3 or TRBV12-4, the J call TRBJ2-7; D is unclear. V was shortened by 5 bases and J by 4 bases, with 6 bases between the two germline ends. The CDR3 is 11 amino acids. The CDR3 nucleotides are TGTGCCAGCAGTCCGAAGTACGAGCAGTACTTC. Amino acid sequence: CASSPKYEQYF.

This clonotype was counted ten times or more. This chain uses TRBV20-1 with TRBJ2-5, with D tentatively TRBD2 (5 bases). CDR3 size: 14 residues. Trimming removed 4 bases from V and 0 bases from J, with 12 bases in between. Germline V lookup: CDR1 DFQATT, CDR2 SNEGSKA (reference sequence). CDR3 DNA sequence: TGCAGTGCTAAAGCGGAGCCAAACCAAGAGACCCAGTACTTC. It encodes CSAKAEPNQETQYF.

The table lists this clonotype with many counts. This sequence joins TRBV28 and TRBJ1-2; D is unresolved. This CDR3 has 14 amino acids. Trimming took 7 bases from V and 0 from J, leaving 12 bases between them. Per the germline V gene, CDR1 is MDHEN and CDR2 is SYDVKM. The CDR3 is CASKAAFSNYGYTF. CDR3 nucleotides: TGTGCCAGCAAGGCCGCATTTTCTAACTATGGCTACACCTTC.

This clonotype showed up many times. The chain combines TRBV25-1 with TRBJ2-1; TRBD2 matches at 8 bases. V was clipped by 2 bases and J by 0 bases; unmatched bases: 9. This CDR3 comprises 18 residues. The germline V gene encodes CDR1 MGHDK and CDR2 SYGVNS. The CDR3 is CASSEGGTGTSSYNEQFF. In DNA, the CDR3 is TGTGCCAGCAGTGAAGGAGGGACCGGGACTAGCTCCTACAATGAGCAGTTCTTC.

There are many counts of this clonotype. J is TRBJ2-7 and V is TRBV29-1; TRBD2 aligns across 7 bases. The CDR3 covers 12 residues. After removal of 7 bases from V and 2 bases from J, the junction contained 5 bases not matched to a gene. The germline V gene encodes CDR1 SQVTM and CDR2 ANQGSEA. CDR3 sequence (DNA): TGCAGCGGGGGGGACTACGCCTACGAGCAGTACTTC. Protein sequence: CSGGDYAYEQYF.

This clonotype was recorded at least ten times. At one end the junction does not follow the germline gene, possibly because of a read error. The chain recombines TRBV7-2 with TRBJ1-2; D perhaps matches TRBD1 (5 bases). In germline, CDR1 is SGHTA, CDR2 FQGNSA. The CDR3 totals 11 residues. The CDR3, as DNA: TGTGCCACCATCTATGGGGGGTCCCACTTCTTC. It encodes CATIYGGSHFF.

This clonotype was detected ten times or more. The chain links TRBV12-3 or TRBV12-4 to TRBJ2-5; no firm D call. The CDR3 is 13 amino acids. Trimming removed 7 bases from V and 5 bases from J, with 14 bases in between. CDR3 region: CASTKGGVETQYF. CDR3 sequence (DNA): TGTGCCAGCACTAAAGGTGGGGTGGAGACCCAGTACTTC.

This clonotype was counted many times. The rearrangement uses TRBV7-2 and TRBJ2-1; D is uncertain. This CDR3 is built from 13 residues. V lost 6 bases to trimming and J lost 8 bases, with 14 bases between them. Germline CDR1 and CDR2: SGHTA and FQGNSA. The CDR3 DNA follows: TGTGCCAGCAGTTTTTTTAGTTGGGATGAGCAGTTCTTC. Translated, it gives CASSFFSWDEQFF.

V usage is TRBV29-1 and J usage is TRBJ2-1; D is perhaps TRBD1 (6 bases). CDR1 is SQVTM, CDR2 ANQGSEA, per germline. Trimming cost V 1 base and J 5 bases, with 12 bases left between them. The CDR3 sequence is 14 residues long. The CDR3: CSVEGLGADNEQFF. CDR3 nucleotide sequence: TGCAGCGTTGAAGGGCTGGGGGCGGACAATGAGCAGTTCTTC.

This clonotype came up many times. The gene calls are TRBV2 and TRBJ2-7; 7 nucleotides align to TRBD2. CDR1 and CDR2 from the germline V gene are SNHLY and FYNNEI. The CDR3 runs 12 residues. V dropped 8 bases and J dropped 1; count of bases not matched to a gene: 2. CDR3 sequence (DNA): TGTGCCAGCCGGACTAGGTCCTACGAGCAGTACTTC. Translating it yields CASRTRSYEQYF. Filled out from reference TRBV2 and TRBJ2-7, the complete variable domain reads EPEVTQTPSHQVTQMGQEVILRCVPISNHLYFYWYRQILGQKVEFLVSFYNNEISEKSEIFDDQFSVERPDGSNFTLKIRSTKLEDSAMYFCASRTRSYEQYFGPGTRLTVT.

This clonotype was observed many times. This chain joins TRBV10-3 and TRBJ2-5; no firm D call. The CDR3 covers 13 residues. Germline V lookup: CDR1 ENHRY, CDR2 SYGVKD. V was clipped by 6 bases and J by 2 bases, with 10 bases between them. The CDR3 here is CAIRHDTQETQYF. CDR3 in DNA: TGTGCCATCAGACACGACACACAAGAGACCCAGTACTTC.

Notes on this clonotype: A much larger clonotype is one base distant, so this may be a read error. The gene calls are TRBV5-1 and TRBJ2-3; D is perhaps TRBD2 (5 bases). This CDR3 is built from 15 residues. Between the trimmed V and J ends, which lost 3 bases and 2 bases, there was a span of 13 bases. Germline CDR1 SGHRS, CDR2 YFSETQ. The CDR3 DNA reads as TGCGCCAGCAGCTGGGCCGAGACTATCACAGATACGCAGTATTTT. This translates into CASSWAETITDTQYF.

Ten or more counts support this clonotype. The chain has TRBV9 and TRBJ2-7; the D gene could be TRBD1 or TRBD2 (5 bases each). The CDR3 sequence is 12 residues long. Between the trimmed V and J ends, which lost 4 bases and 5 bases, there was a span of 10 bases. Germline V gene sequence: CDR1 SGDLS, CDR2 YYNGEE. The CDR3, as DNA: TGTGCCAGCAGCACGGGGCCCGACGAGCAGTACTTC. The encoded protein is CASSTGPDEQYF.

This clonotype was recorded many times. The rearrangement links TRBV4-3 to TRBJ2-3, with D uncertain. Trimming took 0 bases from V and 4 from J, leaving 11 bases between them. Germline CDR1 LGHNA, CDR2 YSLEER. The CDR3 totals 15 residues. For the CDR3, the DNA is TGCGCCAGCAGCCAAGATTACTCCTTGGCAGATACGCAGTATTTT. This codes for CASSQDYSLADTQYF.

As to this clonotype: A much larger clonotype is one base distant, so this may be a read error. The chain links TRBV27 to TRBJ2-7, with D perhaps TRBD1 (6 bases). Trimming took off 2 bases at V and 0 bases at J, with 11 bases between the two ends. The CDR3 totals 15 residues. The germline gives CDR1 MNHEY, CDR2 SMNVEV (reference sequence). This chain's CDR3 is CASSLVQGTSYEQYF. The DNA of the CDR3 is TGTGCCAGCAGTTTAGTGCAGGGGACCTCCTACGAGCAGTACTTC.

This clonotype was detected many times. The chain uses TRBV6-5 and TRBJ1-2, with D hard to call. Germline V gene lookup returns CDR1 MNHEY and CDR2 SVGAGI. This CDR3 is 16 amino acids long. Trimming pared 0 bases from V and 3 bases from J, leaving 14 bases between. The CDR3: CASSYSSGLWDYGYTF. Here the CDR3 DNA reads TGTGCCAGCAGTTACTCGTCGGGTTTGTGGGACTATGGCTACACCTTC.

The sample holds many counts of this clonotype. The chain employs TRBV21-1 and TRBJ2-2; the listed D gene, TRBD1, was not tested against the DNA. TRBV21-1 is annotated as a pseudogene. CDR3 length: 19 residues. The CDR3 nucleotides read TGTGCCAGCAGTAGCCCCCCGGAATGGGTGCTCTTGAACACCGGGGAGCTGTTTTTT. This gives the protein CASSSPPEWVLLNTGELFF.